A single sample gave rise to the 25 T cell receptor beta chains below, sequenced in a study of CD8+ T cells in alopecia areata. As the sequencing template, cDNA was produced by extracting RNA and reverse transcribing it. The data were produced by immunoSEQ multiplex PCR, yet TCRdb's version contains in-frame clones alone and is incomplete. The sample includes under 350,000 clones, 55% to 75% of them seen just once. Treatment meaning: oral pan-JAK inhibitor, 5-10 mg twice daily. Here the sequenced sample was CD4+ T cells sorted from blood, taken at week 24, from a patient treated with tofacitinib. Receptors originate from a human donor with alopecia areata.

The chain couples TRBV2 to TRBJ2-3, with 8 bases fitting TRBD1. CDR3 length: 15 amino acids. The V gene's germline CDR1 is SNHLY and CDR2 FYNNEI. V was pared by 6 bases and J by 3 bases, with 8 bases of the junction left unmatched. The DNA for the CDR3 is TGTGCCAGCAGCCGACAGGGGATAGTGACAGATACGCAGTATTTT. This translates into CASSRQGIVTDTQYF.

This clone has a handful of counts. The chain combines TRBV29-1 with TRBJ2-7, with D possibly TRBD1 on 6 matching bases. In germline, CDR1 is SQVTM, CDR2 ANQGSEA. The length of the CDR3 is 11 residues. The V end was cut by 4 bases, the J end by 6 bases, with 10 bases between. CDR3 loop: CSVGRTAEQYF. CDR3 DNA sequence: TGCAGCGTTGGGAGGACAGCCGAGCAGTACTTC.

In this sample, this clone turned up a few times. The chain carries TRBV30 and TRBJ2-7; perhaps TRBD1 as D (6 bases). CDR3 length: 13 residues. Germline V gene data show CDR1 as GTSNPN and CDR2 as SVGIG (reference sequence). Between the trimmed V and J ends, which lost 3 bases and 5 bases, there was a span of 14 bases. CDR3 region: CAWSTGSSDEQYF. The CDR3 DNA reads TGTGCCTGGAGCACAGGGAGCTCGGACGAGCAGTACTTC. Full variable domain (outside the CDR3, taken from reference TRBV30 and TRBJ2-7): SQTIHQWPATLVQPVGSPLSLECTVEGTSNPNLYWYRQAAGRGLQLLFYSVGIGQISSEVPQNLSASRPQDRQFILSSKKLLLSDSGFYLCAWSTGSSDEQYFGPGTRLTVT.

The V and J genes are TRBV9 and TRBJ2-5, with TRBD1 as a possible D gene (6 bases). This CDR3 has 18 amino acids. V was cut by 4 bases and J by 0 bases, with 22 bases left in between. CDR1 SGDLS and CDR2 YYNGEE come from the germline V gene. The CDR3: CASSPRVRDTRYQETQYF. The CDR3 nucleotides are TGTGCCAGCAGCCCCCGAGTCCGGGACACACGGTACCAAGAGACCCAGTACTTC.

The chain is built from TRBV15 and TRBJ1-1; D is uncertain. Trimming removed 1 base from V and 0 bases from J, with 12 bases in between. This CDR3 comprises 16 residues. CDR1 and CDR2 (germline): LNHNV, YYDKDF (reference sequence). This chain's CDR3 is CATSRGQVIMNTEAFF. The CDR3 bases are TGTGCCACCAGCAGAGGGCAGGTGATCATGAACACTGAAGCTTTCTTT.

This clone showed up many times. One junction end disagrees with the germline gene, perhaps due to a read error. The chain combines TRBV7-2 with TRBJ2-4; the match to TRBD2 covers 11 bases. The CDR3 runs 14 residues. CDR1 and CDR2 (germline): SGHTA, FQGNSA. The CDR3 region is CASSIAGGRNIQYF. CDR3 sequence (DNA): TGTGCCAGCAGCATAGCGGGGGGGCGGAACATTCAGTACTTC.

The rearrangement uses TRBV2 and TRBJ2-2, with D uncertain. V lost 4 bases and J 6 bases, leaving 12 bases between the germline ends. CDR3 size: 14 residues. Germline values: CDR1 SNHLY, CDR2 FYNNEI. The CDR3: CASSAIGGAGELFF. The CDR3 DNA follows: TGTGCCAGCAGTGCGATAGGTGGGGCCGGGGAGCTGTTTTTT.

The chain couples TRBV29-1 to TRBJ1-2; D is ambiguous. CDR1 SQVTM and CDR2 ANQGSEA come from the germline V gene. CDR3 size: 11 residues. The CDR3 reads CSADPEEGYTF. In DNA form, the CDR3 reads TGCAGTGCCGACCCGGAAGAGGGCTACACCTTC.

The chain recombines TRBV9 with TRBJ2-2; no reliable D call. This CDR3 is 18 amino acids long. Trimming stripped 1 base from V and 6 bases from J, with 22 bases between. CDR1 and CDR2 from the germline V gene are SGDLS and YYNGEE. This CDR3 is CASSVSSRTTPNPGELFF. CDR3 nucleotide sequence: TGTGCCAGCAGCGTATCCTCCCGCACTACACCCAATCCCGGGGAGCTGTTTTTT.

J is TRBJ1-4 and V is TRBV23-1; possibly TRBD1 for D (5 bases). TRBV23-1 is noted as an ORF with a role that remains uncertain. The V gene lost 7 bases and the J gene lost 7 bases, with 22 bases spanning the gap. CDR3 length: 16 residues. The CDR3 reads CASTTTGCGDGEKLFF. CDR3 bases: TGCGCCAGCACTACTACTGGTTGTGGGGACGGTGAAAAACTGTTTTTT.

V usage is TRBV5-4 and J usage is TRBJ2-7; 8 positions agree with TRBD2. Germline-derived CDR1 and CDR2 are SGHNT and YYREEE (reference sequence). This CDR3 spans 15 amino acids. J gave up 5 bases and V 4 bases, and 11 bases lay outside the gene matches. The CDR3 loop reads CASSHGGAGRDEQYF. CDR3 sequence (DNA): TGTGCCAGCAGCCACGGGGGGGCTGGTCGAGACGAGCAGTACTTC.

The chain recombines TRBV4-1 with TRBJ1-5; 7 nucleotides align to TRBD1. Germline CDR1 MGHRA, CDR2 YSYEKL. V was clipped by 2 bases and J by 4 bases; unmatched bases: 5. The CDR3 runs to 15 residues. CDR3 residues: CASSQLGTVNQPQHF. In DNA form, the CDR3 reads TGCGCCAGCAGCCAACTCGGGACAGTTAATCAGCCCCAGCATTTT.

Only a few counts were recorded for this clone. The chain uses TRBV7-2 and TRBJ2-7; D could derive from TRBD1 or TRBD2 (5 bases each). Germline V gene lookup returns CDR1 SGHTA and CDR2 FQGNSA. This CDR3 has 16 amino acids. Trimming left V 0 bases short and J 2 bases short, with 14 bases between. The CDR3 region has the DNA TGTGCCAGCAGCTTAGCCGGGGCAGGTGGAGCCTACGAGCAGTACTTC. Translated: CASSLAGAGGAYEQYF.

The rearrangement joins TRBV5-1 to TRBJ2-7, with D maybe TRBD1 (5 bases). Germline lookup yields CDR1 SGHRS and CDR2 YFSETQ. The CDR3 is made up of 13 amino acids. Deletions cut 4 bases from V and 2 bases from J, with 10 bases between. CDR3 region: CASSLDIPYEQYF. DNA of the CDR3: TGCGCCAGCAGCCTGGACATTCCCTACGAGCAGTACTTC.

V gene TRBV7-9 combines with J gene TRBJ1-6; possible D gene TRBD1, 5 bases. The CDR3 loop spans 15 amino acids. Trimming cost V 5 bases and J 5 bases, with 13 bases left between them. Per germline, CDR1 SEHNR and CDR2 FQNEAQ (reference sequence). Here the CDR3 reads CASSLRALDNSPLHF. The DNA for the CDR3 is TGTGCCAGCAGCCTCAGGGCTCTTGATAATTCACCCCTCCACTTT.

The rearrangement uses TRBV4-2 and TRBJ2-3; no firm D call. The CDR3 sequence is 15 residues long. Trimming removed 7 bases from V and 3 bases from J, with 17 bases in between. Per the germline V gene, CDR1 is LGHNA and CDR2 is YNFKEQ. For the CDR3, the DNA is TGTGCCAGCACCAACCTATGGAACCCGACAGATACGCAGTATTTT. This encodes CASTNLWNPTDTQYF.

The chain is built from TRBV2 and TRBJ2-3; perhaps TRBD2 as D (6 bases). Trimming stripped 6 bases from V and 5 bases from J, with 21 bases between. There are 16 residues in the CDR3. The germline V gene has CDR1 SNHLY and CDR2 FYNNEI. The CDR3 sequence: CASSGTGRLRGDTQYF. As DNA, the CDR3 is TGTGCCAGCAGCGGGACGGGACGGCTGCGGGGAGATACGCAGTATTTT.

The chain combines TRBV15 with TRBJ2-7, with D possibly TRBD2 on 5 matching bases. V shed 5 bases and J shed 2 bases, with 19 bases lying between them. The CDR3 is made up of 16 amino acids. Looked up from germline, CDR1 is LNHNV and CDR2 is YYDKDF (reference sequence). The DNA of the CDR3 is TGTGCCACCAGCCCTCCGGCGGAGGTTTCTACCTACGAGCAGTACTTC. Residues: CATSPPAEVSTYEQYF.

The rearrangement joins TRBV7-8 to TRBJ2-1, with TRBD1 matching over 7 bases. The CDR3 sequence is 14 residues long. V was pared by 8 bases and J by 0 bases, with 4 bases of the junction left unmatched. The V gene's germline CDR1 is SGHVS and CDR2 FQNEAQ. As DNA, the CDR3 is TGTGCCAGCTGTCCAGGGGGCTCCTACAATGAGCAGTTCTTC. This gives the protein CASCPGGSYNEQFF.

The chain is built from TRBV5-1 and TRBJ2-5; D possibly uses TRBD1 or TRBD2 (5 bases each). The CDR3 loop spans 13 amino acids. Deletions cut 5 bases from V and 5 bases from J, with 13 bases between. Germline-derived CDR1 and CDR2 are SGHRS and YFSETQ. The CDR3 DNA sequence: TGCGCCAGCAGTTCGCTAGCAGGGGAGACCCAGTACTTC. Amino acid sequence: CASSSLAGETQYF.

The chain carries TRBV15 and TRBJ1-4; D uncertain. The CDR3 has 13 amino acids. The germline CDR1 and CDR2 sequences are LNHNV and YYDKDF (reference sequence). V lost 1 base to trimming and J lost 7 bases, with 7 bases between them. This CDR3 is CATSRAAFEKLFF. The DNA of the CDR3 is TGTGCCACCAGCAGAGCCGCCTTTGAAAAACTGTTTTTT.

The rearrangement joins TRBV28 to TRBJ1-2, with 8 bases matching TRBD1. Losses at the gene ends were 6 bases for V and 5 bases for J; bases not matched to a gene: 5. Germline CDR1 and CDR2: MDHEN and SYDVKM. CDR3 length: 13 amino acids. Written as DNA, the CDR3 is TGTGCCAGCAGGACAGGGGCTTGGTATGGCTACACCTTC. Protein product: CASRTGAWYGYTF.

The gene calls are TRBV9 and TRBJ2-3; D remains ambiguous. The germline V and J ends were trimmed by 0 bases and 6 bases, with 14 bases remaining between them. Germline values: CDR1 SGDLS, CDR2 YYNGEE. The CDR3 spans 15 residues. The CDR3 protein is CASSVDWLVSDTQYF. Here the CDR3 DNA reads TGTGCCAGCAGCGTAGACTGGTTGGTATCGGATACGCAGTATTTT.

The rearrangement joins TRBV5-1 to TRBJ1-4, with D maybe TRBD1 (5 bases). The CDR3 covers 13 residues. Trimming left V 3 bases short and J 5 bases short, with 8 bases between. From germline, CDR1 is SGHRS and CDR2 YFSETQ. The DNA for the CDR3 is TGCGCCAGCAGCTCCCGGGGGAATGAAAAACTGTTTTTT. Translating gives CASSSRGNEKLFF.

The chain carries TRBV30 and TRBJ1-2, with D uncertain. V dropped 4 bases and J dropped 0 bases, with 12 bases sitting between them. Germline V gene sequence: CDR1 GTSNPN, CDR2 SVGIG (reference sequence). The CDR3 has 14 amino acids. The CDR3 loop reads CAWMSGRANYGYTF. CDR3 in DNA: TGTGCCTGGATGTCTGGGAGGGCTAACTATGGCTACACCTTC.